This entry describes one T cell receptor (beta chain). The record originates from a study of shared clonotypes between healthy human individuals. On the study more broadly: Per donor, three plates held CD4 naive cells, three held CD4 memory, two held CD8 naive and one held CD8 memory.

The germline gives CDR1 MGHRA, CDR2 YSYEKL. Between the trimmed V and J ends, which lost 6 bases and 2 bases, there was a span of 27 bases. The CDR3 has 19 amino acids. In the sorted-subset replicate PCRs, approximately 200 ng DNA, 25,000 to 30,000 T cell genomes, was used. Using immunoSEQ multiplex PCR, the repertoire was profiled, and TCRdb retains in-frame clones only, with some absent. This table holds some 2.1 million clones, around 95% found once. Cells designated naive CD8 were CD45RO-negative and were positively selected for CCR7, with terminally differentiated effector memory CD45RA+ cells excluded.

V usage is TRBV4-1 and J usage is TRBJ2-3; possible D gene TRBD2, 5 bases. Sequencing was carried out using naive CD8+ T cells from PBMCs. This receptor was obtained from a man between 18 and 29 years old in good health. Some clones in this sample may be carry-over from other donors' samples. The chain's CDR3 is CASSLNPGEGRRTTDTQYF. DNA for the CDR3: TGCGCCAGCAGTCTAAACCCCGGCGAGGGCCGCAGAACCACAGATACGCAGTATTTT.